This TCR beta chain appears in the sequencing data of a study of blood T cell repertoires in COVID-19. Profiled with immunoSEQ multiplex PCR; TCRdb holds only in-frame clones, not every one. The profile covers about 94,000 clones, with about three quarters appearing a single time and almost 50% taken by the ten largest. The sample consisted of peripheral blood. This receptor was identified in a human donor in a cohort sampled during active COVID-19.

The CDR3 reads CASTGGGGGYTF. CDR3 nucleotide sequence: TGTGCCAGCACGGGGGGAGGCGGTGGCTACACCTTC. The chain employs TRBV7-9 and TRBJ1-2, with a possible D match to TRBD1 (5 bases). The CDR3 totals 12 residues. Trimming removed 7 bases from V and 7 bases from J, with 13 bases in between. CDR1 and CDR2 (germline): SEHNR, FQNEAQ (reference sequence).